One TCR beta chain is described in this entry. Its target is not known. TRB amplification used around 0.25 ug of peripheral blood genomic DNA. One tube held mixed TRB-A and TRB-B primer pools for touch-down PCR. One entry per CDR3 protein, without DNA, is what TCRdb gives after re-calling the multiplex PCR reads. This sample's table reports over 10,000 distinct CDR3 sequences. These data come from a study of T cell clusters in autoimmune cytopenias. Study outcomes and limitations: TRB repertoire shifts in secondary cytopenia and chronic lymphocytic leukemia mostly reflected lymphoma, not autoimmunity. Comparing secondary cytopenia with chronic lymphocytic leukemia showed no cluster-lack signature, apparently masked by lymphoma repertoire.

This CDR3 comprises 14 residues. The sample comprised peripheral blood. This TCR was sampled from a human donor with an autoimmune cytopenia or autoimmune hepatitis (not recorded which). V and J are TRBV12-3 or TRBV12-4 and TRBJ2-5; TCRdb's D call of TRBD1 is untestable without DNA. CDR3 sequence: CASSSPGLRETQYF.